These 18 T cell receptor beta chains came from one sample sequenced in a study of shared clonotypes between healthy human individuals. Generated by immunoSEQ multiplex PCR, the TCRdb table keeps only in-frame clones and is missing some. The table records more than 2,000,000 clones, 90% to 95% of them present only once. The source material was naive CD4+ T cells from PBMCs. Described subset: CD45RA+ positively selected. Source of these receptors: a man aged 18 to 30 in good health. Some clones in this sample may be carry-over from other donors' samples.

The DNA for the CDR3 is TGTGCCAGCAGTTTACAGGGGGGATCTAACTATGGCTACACCTTC. It codes for CASSLQGGSNYGYTF. V and J are TRBV28 and TRBJ1-2, with TRBD1 matching 7 bases. V trimming: 2 bases; J trimming: 0 bases; junction bases outside the gene matches: 3. Per the germline V gene, CDR1 is MDHEN and CDR2 is SYDVKM. CDR3 length: 15 residues.

A single count supports this clone. This chain joins TRBV7-2 and TRBJ1-2, with TRBD1 matching 7 bases. CDR1 is SGHTA, CDR2 FQGNSA, per germline. The CDR3 consists of 15 residues. After removal of 2 bases from V and 7 bases from J, the junction contained 10 bases not matched to a gene. Written as DNA, the CDR3 is TGTGCCAGCAGCTTACACTACCATGGACAGGCTGGCTACACCTTC. As protein: CASSLHYHGQAGYTF. Using reference TRBV7-2 and TRBJ1-2 for the parts outside the CDR3, the full variable domain is GAGVSQSPSNKVTEKGKDVELRCDPISGHTALYWYRQSLGQGLEFLIYFQGNSAPDKSGLPSDRFSAERTGGSVSTLTIQRTQQEDSAVYLCASSLHYHGQAGYTFGSGTRLTVV.

The CDR3 sequence: CASSTGQVSSYEQYF. In nucleotides, the CDR3 is TGTGCCAGTAGTACTGGACAGGTAAGCTCCTACGAGCAGTACTTC. The chain couples TRBV19 to TRBJ2-7; 7 nucleotides line up with TRBD1. Germline V gene sequence: CDR1 LNHDA, CDR2 SQIVND (reference sequence). Trimming cost V 4 bases and J 0 bases; bases outside gene matches: 6. The CDR3 runs to 15 residues. The variable domain in full, completed from reference TRBV19 and TRBJ2-7, reads DGGITQSPKYLFRKEGQNVTLSCEQNLNHDAMYWYRQDPGQGLRLIYYSQIVNDFQKGDIAEGYSVSREKKESFPLTVTSAQKNPTAFYLCASSTGQVSSYEQYFGPGTRLTVT.

The CDR3 DNA follows: TGTGCCAGCTGGGGCAGGCTAGTCAATCAGCCCCAGCATTTT. Protein: CASWGRLVNQPQHF. The rearrangement joins TRBV6-1 to TRBJ1-5; D might be TRBD1 (5 bases). Germline V CDR1 and CDR2: MNHNS, SASEGT. This CDR3 is 14 amino acids long. The V gene lost 8 bases and the J gene lost 3 bases, with 14 bases spanning the gap.

As to this clone: Other DNA sequences within the sample encode an identical CDR3. The chain recombines TRBV7-2 with TRBJ1-5; TRBD1 matches at 7 bases. CDR1 and CDR2 from the germline V gene are SGHTA and FQGNSA. J lost 7 bases, V lost 2 bases, and 5 bases had no gene match. This CDR3 spans 14 amino acids. The CDR3, as DNA: TGTGCCAGCAGCTTAAGGCAGGGGGACCAGCCCCAGCATTTT. Translated, it gives CASSLRQGDQPQHF.

The chain couples TRBV7-9 to TRBJ2-1; 11 nucleotides line up with TRBD2. CDR3 length: 15 residues. Germline CDR1 SEHNR, CDR2 FQNEAQ (reference sequence). J was trimmed by 7 bases and V by 2 bases; bases with no gene match: 4. The CDR3 loop is CASSLKLAGDNEQFF. The CDR3 region has the DNA TGTGCCAGCAGCTTAAAACTAGCGGGAGATAATGAGCAGTTCTTC.

This chain uses TRBV6-6 with TRBJ2-7, with D perhaps TRBD2 (7 bases). The V and J ends lost 1 base and 4 bases respectively, with 11 bases between them. Germline lookup yields CDR1 MNHNY and CDR2 SVGAGI (reference sequence). The CDR3 runs to 14 residues. CDR3 nucleotides: TGTGCCAGCAGTTACTTTGGGGGGGCGTACGAGCAGTACTTC. Translating it yields CASSYFGGAYEQYF.

The V and J genes are TRBV27 and TRBJ2-3, with TRBD2 identical over 10 bases. After removal of 3 bases from V and 2 bases from J, the junction contained 14 bases not matched to a gene. Germline V gives CDR1 MNHEY, CDR2 SMNVEV (reference sequence). CDR3 length equals 19 residues. In DNA form, the CDR3 reads TGTGCCAGCAGTTTCCGCTCAATCATAGCGGGAGGCCCCACAGATACGCAGTATTTT. Encoded protein: CASSFRSIIAGGPTDTQYF.

The rearrangement links TRBV28 to TRBJ2-7; D ambiguous. The CDR3 contains 14 residues. Germline V gives CDR1 MDHEN, CDR2 SYDVKM. V was shortened by 6 bases and J by 1 base, with 13 bases between the two germline ends. In DNA form, the CDR3 reads TGTGCCAGCAGCATACCAGGAATATCCTACGAGCAGTACTTC. Residues: CASSIPGISYEQYF.

The V gene is TRBV9, the J gene TRBJ2-5; D ambiguous. The CDR3 runs to 13 residues. Trimming left V 4 bases short and J 6 bases short, with 13 bases between. The germline V gene has CDR1 SGDLS and CDR2 YYNGEE. DNA of the CDR3: TGTGCCAGCAGCTCCGCTCAGAGCCAGACCCAGTACTTC. It yields the protein CASSSAQSQTQYF.

For this clone: The same CDR3 is also encoded by other DNA sequences in this sample. The chain couples TRBV5-1 to TRBJ1-1, with no clear D. V lost 4 bases and J lost 1, with 8 bases in between. The CDR3 runs to 13 residues. Germline assignment: CDR1 SGHRS and CDR2 YFSETQ. The CDR3 loop reads CASSLAQNTEAFF. The CDR3, as DNA: TGCGCCAGCAGCCTCGCCCAGAACACTGAAGCTTTCTTT.

In nucleotides, the CDR3 is TGTGCCAGCAGCCCCAGGAGTGGGGGGGAGACCCAGTACTTC. Amino acid sequence: CASSPRSGGETQYF. J is TRBJ2-5 and V is TRBV9; D is perhaps TRBD2 (6 bases). Germline CDR1 reads SGDLS; CDR2 reads YYNGEE. V was shortened by 4 bases and J by 5 bases, with 15 bases between the two germline ends. The CDR3 totals 14 residues.

The chain has TRBV7-2 and TRBJ2-3, with D possibly matching TRBD1 (5 bases). The CDR3 has 14 amino acids. Trimming left V 2 bases short and J 2 bases short, with 8 bases between. Germline lookup yields CDR1 SGHTA and CDR2 FQGNSA. The CDR3 region is CASSLFGATDTQYF. The CDR3 coding sequence is TGTGCCAGCAGCTTATTTGGGGCCACAGATACGCAGTATTTT. Filled out from reference TRBV7-2 and TRBJ2-3, the complete variable domain reads GAGVSQSPSNKVTEKGKDVELRCDPISGHTALYWYRQSLGQGLEFLIYFQGNSAPDKSGLPSDRFSAERTGGSVSTLTIQRTQQEDSAVYLCASSLFGATDTQYFGPGTRLTVL.

This chain joins TRBV28 and TRBJ2-7; D is perhaps TRBD2 (7 bases). Germline CDR1 MDHEN, CDR2 SYDVKM. The CDR3 length is 14 residues. V was cut by 4 bases and J by 5 bases, with 15 bases left in between. The CDR3 DNA reads as TGTGCCAGCAGTTCGGCGGGGGCGAGGCACGAGCAGTACTTC. Protein: CASSSAGARHEQYF.

This clone showed up just once. This sequence joins TRBV10-3 and TRBJ2-1; 8 positions agree with TRBD1. V was pared by 3 bases and J by 6 bases, with 1 base of the junction left unmatched. CDR3 size: 13 residues. Germline V CDR1 and CDR2: ENHRY, SYGVKD. CDR3 in amino acids: CAISDRGLNEQFF. The CDR3 DNA reads TGTGCCATCAGTGACAGGGGGCTCAATGAGCAGTTCTTC.

Here the CDR3 reads CASSPDSRGEKLFF. CDR3 DNA sequence: TGCGCCAGCAGCCCGGACAGCCGAGGGGAAAAACTGTTTTTT. This chain joins TRBV5-1 and TRBJ1-4; perhaps TRBD1 as D (6 bases). V lost 4 bases and J lost 8, with 15 bases in between. From germline, CDR1 is SGHRS and CDR2 YFSETQ. The CDR3 loop spans 14 amino acids.

This clone was detected once. This chain connects TRBV9 to TRBJ2-4; TRBD2 matches 15 bases. J lost 7 bases, V lost 2 bases, and 4 bases had no gene match. Looked up from germline, CDR1 is SGDLS and CDR2 is YYNGEE. The CDR3 has 16 residues. The CDR3 DNA is TGTGCCAGCAGCGTGGGACTAGCGGGAGGCGAGAACATTCAGTACTTC. Protein product: CASSVGLAGGENIQYF.

The rearrangement links TRBV30 to TRBJ2-7; possibly TRBD1 or TRBD2 for D (5 bases each). V was shortened by 7 bases and J by 2 bases, with 18 bases between the two germline ends. This CDR3 is 14 amino acids long. Germline V CDR1 and CDR2: GTSNPN, SVGIG (reference sequence). CDR3 loop: CAFSKGPITYEQYF. Here the CDR3 DNA reads TGTGCCTTCTCAAAGGGACCGATTACCTACGAGCAGTACTTC.